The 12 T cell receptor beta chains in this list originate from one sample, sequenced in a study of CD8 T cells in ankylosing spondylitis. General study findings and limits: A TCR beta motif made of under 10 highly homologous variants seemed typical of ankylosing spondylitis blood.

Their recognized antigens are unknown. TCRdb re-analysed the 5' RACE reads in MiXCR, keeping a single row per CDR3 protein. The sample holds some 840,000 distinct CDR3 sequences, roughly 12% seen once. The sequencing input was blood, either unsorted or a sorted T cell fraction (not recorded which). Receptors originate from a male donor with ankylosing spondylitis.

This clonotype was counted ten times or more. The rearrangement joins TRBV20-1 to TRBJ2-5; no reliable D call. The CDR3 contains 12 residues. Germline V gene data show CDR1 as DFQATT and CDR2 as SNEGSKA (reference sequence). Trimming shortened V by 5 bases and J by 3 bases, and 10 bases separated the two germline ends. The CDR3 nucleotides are TGCAGTGCTCTCGACCGAGAAGAGACCCAGTACTTC. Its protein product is CSALDREETQYF.

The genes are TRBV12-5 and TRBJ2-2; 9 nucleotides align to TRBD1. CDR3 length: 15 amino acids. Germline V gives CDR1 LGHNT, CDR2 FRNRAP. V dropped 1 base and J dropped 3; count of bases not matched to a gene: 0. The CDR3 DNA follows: TGTGCTAGTGGTTTGGGGACAGGGGACACCGGGGAGCTGTTTTTT. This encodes CASGLGTGDTGELFF.

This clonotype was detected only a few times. The CDR3 spells CATSDFGREGSTDTQYF. In DNA, the CDR3 is TGTGCCACCAGTGATTTCGGCAGGGAAGGTTCCACAGATACGCAGTATTTT. The chain employs TRBV24-1 and TRBJ2-3, with D tentatively TRBD1 (5 bases). CDR3 length: 17 amino acids. Germline V CDR1 and CDR2: KGHDR, SFDVKD. The V end was cut by 1 base, the J end by 2 bases, with 15 bases between.

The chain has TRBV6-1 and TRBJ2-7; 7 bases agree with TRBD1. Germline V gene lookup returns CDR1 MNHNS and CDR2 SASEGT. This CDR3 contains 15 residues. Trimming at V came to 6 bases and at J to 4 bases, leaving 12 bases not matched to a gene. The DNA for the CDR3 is TGTGCCAGCAGGCTAACAGGGGCCGCCGTTTACGAGCAGTACTTC. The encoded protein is CASRLTGAAVYEQYF.

CDR3 sequence reads: CSARIQGSHFQETQYF. The CDR3 DNA sequence: TGCAGTGCTAGAATACAGGGTTCCCACTTCCAAGAGACCCAGTACTTC. The rearrangement links TRBV20-1 to TRBJ2-5; maybe TRBD1 (6 bases). The CDR3 sequence is 16 residues long. V dropped 2 bases and J dropped 1 base, with 17 bases sitting between them. Germline V gene data show CDR1 as DFQATT and CDR2 as SNEGSKA (reference sequence).

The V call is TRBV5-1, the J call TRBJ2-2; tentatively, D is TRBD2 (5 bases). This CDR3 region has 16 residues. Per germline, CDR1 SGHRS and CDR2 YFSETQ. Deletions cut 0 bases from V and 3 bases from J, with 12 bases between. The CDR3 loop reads CASSLDPAADTGELFF. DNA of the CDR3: TGCGCCAGCAGCTTGGATCCAGCGGCGGACACCGGGGAGCTGTTTTTT.

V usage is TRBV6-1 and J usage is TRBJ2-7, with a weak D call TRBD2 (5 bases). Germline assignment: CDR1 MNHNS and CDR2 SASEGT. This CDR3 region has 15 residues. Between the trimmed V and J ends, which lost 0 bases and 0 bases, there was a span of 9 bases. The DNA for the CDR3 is TGTGCCAGCAGTGAAGCGGGAGCCCTCTCCTACGAGCAGTACTTC. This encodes CASSEAGALSYEQYF.

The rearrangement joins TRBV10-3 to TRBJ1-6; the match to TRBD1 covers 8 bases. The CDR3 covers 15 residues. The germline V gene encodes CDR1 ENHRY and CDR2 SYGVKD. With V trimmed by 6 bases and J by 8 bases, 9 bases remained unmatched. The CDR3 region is CAIRVDREQHSPLHF. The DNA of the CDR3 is TGTGCCATCAGGGTGGACAGGGAGCAACATTCACCCCTCCACTTT.

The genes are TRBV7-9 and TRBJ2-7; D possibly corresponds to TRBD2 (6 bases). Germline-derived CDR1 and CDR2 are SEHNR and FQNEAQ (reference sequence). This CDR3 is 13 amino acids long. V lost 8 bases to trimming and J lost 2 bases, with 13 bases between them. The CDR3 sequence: CASAGRNTYEQYF. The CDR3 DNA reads TGTGCCAGCGCGGGACGCAATACCTACGAGCAGTACTTC.

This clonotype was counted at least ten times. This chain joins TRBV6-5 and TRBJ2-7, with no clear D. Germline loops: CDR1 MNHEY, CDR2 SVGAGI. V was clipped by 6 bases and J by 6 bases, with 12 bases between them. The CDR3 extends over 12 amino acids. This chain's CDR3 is CASRPGPSEQYF. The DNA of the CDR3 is TGTGCCAGCAGACCCGGGCCCAGCGAGCAGTACTTC.

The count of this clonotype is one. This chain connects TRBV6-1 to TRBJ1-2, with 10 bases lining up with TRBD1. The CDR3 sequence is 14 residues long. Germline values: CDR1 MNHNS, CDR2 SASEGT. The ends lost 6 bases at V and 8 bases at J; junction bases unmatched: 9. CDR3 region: CASSRQGASAGYTF. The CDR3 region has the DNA TGTGCCAGCAGCCGACAGGGGGCGTCTGCCGGCTACACCTTC.

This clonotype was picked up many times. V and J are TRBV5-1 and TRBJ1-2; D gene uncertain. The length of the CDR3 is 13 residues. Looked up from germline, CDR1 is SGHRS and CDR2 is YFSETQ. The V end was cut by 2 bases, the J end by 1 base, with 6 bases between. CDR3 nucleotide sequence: TGCGCCAGCAGCTTTAATAGTAACTATGGCTACACCTTC. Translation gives CASSFNSNYGYTF.